This TCR beta chain stems from a study of a mutant IDH1 vaccine in newly diagnosed glioma. In the study overall: Patients began vaccination 4-6 weeks after radiotherapy alone, or with temozolomide cycles.

This sample's time point: week 11, during vaccination. Each dose delivered 300 ug of mutant IDH1 20-mer peptide subcutaneously with imiquimod. In every donor, the tumor was a new WHO grade 3 or 4 IDH1-mutant, ATRX-lost astrocytoma. The CDR3 has 13 amino acids. Trimming left V 6 bases short and J 2 bases short, with 11 bases between. Germline loops: CDR1 SNHLY, CDR2 FYNNEI. This clone came up once. Its antigen is not identified. Whole-study results and caveats: Changes in top peripheral clonotypes did not appear linked to pseudoprogression.

Clones were read by immunoSEQ multiplex PCR, and TCRdb kept only the in-frame ones, dropping some. The sample has some 64,000 clones, over 70% seen once; the top ten hold over 4.5%. The rearrangement links TRBV2 to TRBJ2-7; D not resolved. Specimen: PBMCs, collected from a glioma patient whose treatment included an IDH1 peptide vaccine. This receptor was identified in a man aged 50 or older with glioma. The CDR3 DNA follows: TGTGCCAGCAGGGATGGCACCGCCTACGAGCAGTACTTC. Translating it yields CASRDGTAYEQYF.